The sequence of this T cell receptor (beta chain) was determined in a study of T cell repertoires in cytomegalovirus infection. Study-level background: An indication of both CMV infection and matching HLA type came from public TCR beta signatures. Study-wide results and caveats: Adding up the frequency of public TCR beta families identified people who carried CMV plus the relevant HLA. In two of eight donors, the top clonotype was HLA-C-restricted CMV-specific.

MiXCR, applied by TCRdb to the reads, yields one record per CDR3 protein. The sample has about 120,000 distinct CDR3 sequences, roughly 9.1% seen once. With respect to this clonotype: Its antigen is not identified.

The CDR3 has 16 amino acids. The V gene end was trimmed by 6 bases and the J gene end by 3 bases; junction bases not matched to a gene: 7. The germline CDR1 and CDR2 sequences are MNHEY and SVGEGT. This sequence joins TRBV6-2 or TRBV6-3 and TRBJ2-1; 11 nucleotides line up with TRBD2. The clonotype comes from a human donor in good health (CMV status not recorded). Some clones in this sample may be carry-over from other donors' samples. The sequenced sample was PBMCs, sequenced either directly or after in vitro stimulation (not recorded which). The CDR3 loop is CASSQTSGRVYNEQFF. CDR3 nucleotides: TGTGCCAGCAGCCAAACTAGCGGGAGAGTCTACAATGAGCAGTTCTTC.